The clone carrying this T cell receptor beta chain was counted ten times or more. What it binds is not known. Overall study findings and caveats: Tumor memory CD4+ T cell TCR gene usage clustered with blood and lymph node memory CD4+ cells and lymph node naive CD4+ cells.

Trimming left V 4 bases short and J 4 bases short, with 15 bases between. Germline assignment: CDR1 SGHRS and CDR2 YFSETQ. The CDR3 covers 14 residues. Semi-nested PCR with Nested Universal Primer A followed constant-region reverse priming of full-length variable regions. TCRdb re-analysed the 5' RACE reads in MiXCR, keeping a single row per CDR3 protein. The sample holds 60,000 to 65,000 distinct CDR3 sequences, about 22% seen once. The receptor's source is a female donor with breast cancer. Source material: memory CD4+ T cells sorted from a lymph node. Subset given: memory CD4+ T cells, CD4+CD45RO+CD25-. The chain links TRBV5-1 to TRBJ2-7; no clear D gene. CDR3 bases: TGCGCCAGCAGCCCGGGCCAGGAAGTTTACGAGCAGTACTTC. Its translation is CASSPGQEVYEQYF.